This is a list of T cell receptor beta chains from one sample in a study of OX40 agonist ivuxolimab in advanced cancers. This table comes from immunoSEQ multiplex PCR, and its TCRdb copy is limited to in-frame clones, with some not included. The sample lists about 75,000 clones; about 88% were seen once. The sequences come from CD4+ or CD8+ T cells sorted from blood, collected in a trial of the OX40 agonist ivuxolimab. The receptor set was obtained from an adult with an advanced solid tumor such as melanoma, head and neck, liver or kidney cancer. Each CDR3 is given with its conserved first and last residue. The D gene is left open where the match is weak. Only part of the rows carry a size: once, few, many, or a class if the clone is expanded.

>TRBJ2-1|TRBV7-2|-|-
TGTGCCAGCAGCTTGGGACGGATTGAGCAGTTCTTC
CASSLGRIEQFF
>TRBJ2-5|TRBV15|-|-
TGTGCCACCAGCAGAGGTAATTGGGTCCAAGAGACCCAGTACTTC
CATSRGNWVQETQYF
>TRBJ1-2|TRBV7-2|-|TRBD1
TGTGCCAGCAGCTCCCCGTCACAGGGGACTCACTATGGCTACACCTTC
CASSSPSQGTHYGYTF
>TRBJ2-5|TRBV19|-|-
TGTGCCAGTAGTGTGGGACGGAAAGAGACCCAGTACTTC
CASSVGRKETQYF
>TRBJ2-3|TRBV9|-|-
TGTGCCAGCAGTCTCGCAGGGTATGGGGAAGATACGCAGTATTTT
CASSLAGYGEDTQYF
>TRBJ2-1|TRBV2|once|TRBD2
TGTGCCAGCGGGACTAGCCGGTCCTACAATGAGCAGTTCTTC
CASGTSRSYNEQFF
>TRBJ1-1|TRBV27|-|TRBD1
TGTGCCAGCAGTTTCGGACAGGGGTTAGCGGCTTTCTTT
CASSFGQGLAAFF
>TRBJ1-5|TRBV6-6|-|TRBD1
TGTGCCAGCAGTTACGGACAGGAAGGCCCCCAGCATTTT
CASSYGQEGPQHF
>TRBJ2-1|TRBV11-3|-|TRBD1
TGTGCCAGCAGCTTACGGCAGGGGGACTACAATGAGCAGTTCTTC
CASSLRQGDYNEQFF
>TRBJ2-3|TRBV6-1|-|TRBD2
TGTGCCAGCAGTGAAAGCGGGGGGGGGTACACAGATACGCAGTATTTT
CASSESGGGYTDTQYF
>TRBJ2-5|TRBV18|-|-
TGTGCCAGCTCACCATATTCGGACTGTGGCCAAGAGACCCAGTACTTC
CASSPYSDCGQETQYF
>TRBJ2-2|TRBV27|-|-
TGTGCCAGCAGTTTGAACCGGCCCGATGGGAGGCACACCGGGGAGCTGTTTTTT
CASSLNRPDGRHTGELFF
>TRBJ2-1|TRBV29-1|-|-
TGCAGCGTGCCCAGGGGAGGCACCTACAATGAGCAGTTCTTC
CSVPRGGTYNEQFF
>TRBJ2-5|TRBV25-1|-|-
TGTGCCAGCAGTAGGGGGACGGGACAAGAGACCCAGTACTTC
CASSRGTGQETQYF
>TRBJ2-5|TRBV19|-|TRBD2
TGTGCCAGTAGTATTACTAGCGGCCAAGAGACCCAGTACTTC
CASSITSGQETQYF
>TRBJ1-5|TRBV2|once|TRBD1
TGTGCCAGCAGGGACAGGGCGGCGGAAAAAAATCAGCCCCAGCATTTT
CASRDRAAEKNQPQHF
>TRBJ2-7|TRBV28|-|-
TGTGCCAGCTCCCTTACCCCTGGAAGCCATGGAGGTTCCGAGCAGTACTTC
CASSLTPGSHGGSEQYF
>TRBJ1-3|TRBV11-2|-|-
TGTGCCAGCAGATCTAGCTTCGGCAGGGGTGGAAACACCATATATTTT
CASRSSFGRGGNTIYF
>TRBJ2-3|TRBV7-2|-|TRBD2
TGTGCCAGCAGCTCCGGGACTAGCGGGAGAGGGGGCACAGATACGCAGTATTTT
CASSSGTSGRGGTDTQYF
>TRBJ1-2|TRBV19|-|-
TGTGCCAGTAAAGCAGTCGGCTACACCTTC
CASKAVGYTF
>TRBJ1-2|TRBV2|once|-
TGTGCCAGCCTCTGGGCGGAGAGCCAATATGGCTACACCTTC
CASLWAESQYGYTF